These T cell receptor beta chains were read from a single sample in a study of control samples from healthy donors and cancer patients. Generated by immunoSEQ multiplex PCR, the TCRdb table keeps only in-frame clones and is missing some. The table records 150,000 or so clones, 91% of them present only once. Sequences were obtained from blood. Source of these receptors: a man between 18 and 29 years old in good health. Each CDR3 is given with its conserved first and last residue. A D gene is named only where the DNA matches it firmly. The size of a clone is reported for some rows only, either as once, few or many, or as a class for expanded clones.

D	V	J	size	DNA	CDR3
NA	TRBV29-1	TRBJ2-1	NA	TGCAGCGGTTCTGTCCTGCGGTACAATGAGCAGTTCTTC	CSGSVLRYNEQFF
NA	TRBV5-4	TRBJ2-5	NA	TGTGCCAGCAGCTTAATGGGGGGAGAGACCCAGTACTTC	CASSLMGGETQYF
TRBD2	TRBV5-4	TRBJ2-5	NA	TGTGCCAGCAGCTTGGAGATTAGCGGGGAGGGGGAGACCCAGTACTTC	CASSLEISGEGETQYF
NA	TRBV15	TRBJ2-6	NA	TGTGCCACCAGCAGAGGGGGGGCTGGGGCCAACGTCCTGACTTTC	CATSRGGAGANVLTF
NA	TRBV28	TRBJ2-2	NA	TGTGCCAGCAGTCTGGGACAGAACACCGGGGAGCTGTTTTTT	CASSLGQNTGELFF
TRBD1	TRBV6-6	TRBJ2-2	once	TGTGCCAGCGGGGACCAGGGGGCCGGGGAGCTGTTTTTT	CASGDQGAGELFF
NA	TRBV19	TRBJ1-2	NA	TGTGCCAGTAGTACCGACAAGACACAAAACTATGGCTACACCTTC	CASSTDKTQNYGYTF
NA	TRBV9	TRBJ1-1	NA	TGTGCCAGCAGCGTAGTACGTCCTGGCAGGAAGAACACTGAAGCTTTCTTT	CASSVVRPGRKNTEAFF
NA	TRBV27	TRBJ1-2	NA	TGTGCCAGCAGTTTGGGCCAGAACTATGGCTACACCTTC	CASSLGQNYGYTF
TRBD2	TRBV2	TRBJ2-1	once	TGTGCCAGCAGTACCACTAGCGGGGGTTACAATGAGCAGTTCTTC	CASSTTSGGYNEQFF
NA	TRBV7-9	TRBJ1-2	NA	TGTGCCAGCAGCTTACAGGCCGGCTATGGCTACACCTTC	CASSLQAGYGYTF
NA	TRBV28	TRBJ1-2	NA	TGTGCCAGCAGTGGCCCTTATGGCTACACCTTC	CASSGPYGYTF
TRBD1	TRBV3-1/TRBV3-2	TRBJ1-2	NA	TGTGCCAGCAGAGCGGGACAGACTTCTTATGGCTACACCTTC	CASRAGQTSYGYTF
NA	TRBV12-5	TRBJ2-1	once	TGTGCTAGTGGTTTGGGACCGGGGGGCTCATACAATGAGCAGTTCTTC	CASGLGPGGSYNEQFF
TRBD1	TRBV28	TRBJ2-7	NA	TGTGCCAGCAGTCGCAGGGGGAAAGGAGAGCAGTACTTC	CASSRRGKGEQYF
NA	TRBV19	TRBJ2-2	NA	TGTGCCAGTAGTTACGGCAGGAACACCGGGGAGCTGTTTTTT	CASSYGRNTGELFF
NA	TRBV4-2	TRBJ2-7	NA	TGTGCCAGCAGCCACCTGATTGACCGAGCCTACGAGCAGTACTTC	CASSHLIDRAYEQYF
NA	TRBV19	TRBJ2-7	NA	TGTGCCAGTGGGTCGGACCTCAGCTCCTACGAGCAGTACTTC	CASGSDLSSYEQYF
NA	TRBV11-2	TRBJ1-4	NA	TGTGCCAGCAGCTTTAGATACGAGCTCCCTAATGAAAAACTGTTTTTT	CASSFRYELPNEKLFF
TRBD1	TRBV6-2/TRBV6-3	TRBJ1-1	NA	TGTGCCAGCAGTTACTATCCGGGACAGGAAGCTTTCTTT	CASSYYPGQEAFF
TRBD2	TRBV30	TRBJ2-1	NA	TGTGCCTGGAGTAGGGGACTAGAGCCAAATGAGCAGTTCTTC	CAWSRGLEPNEQFF
NA	TRBV30	TRBJ1-3	once	TGTGCCTGGAGCATGTCGTCAGGGGACACCATATATTTT	CAWSMSSGDTIYF
NA	TRBV19	TRBJ1-5	NA	TGTGCCAGTAGTCCCTCAGGCAATCAGCCCCAGCATTTT	CASSPSGNQPQHF
NA	TRBV5-1	TRBJ2-3	NA	TGCGCCAGCAGCTTTAGCACAGATACGCAGTATTTT	CASSFSTDTQYF
NA	TRBV7-9	TRBJ2-5	once	TGTGCCAGCAGCTTTTCAGGGTTAGAGAGACCCCAAGAGACCCAGTACTTC	CASSFSGLERPQETQYF
NA	TRBV19	TRBJ2-2	NA	TGTGCCAGTAGTCGGGCGGTTCCTACCGGGGAGCTGTTTTTT	CASSRAVPTGELFF
TRBD1	TRBV5-1	TRBJ1-2	NA	TGCGCCAGCAGCTTGGGGGACAGCTATGGCTACACCTTC	CASSLGDSYGYTF
TRBD1	TRBV28	TRBJ1-2	few	TGTGCCAGCAGTAGTCTCCGGGACAGGGGCAACTATCTTAACTATGGCTACACCTTC	CASSSLRDRGNYLNYGYTF
TRBD1	TRBV12-3/TRBV12-4	TRBJ1-5	NA	TGTGCCAGCAGGACAGGGCCAGGGCAGCCCCAGCATTTT	CASRTGPGQPQHF
NA	TRBV10-3	TRBJ2-1	NA	TGTGCCATCAGCCCTAGGGACTCCTACAATGAGCAGTTCTTC	CAISPRDSYNEQFF
NA	TRBV5-3	TRBJ2-7	NA	TGTGCCAGAAGCTGGCCGACAGCCTACGAGCAGTACTTC	CARSWPTAYEQYF
NA	TRBV6-5	TRBJ1-4	NA	TGTGCCAGCAGTTACGGGTCTTCGCTCAAACTGTTTTTT	CASSYGSSLKLFF
TRBD1	TRBV10-3	TRBJ1-2	NA	TGTGCCATCTGGGACAGTTCTAACTATGGCTACACCTTC	CAIWDSSNYGYTF
NA	TRBV28	TRBJ2-5	NA	TGTGCCAGCAGTTTACCAGGGCTCGAGACCCAGTACTTC	CASSLPGLETQYF
NA	TRBV5-1	TRBJ1-1	NA	TGCGCCAGCAGCTTGGCCGTAGGCACTGAAGCTTTCTTT	CASSLAVGTEAFF
TRBD1	TRBV7-3	TRBJ1-6	NA	TGTGCCAGCAGCTTATTCGGTCAGGGGGCTTCACCCCTCCACTTT	CASSLFGQGASPLHF
NA	TRBV27	TRBJ1-5	NA	TGTGCCAGCCGAATGCAAGGGAGCAATCAGCCCCAGCATTTT	CASRMQGSNQPQHF
TRBD2	TRBV2	TRBJ2-7	NA	TGTGCCAGCAGTGGACTAGCGGGGGGGAAAAGCTCCTACGAGCAGTACTTC	CASSGLAGGKSSYEQYF
TRBD1	TRBV6-6	TRBJ1-4	NA	TGTGCCAGCAGCCGCGGGACAGGGGTGGTTGGAGAAAAACTGTTTTTT	CASSRGTGVVGEKLFF
NA	TRBV3-1/TRBV3-2	TRBJ1-5	NA	TGTGCCAGCAGCCAAGATTGGACGGGGGGTCAGCCCCAGCATTTT	CASSQDWTGGQPQHF
NA	TRBV9	TRBJ2-2	NA	TGTGCCAGCAGCCCACGGGGGGCCCCTACCGGGGAGCTGTTTTTT	CASSPRGAPTGELFF
NA	TRBV6-5	TRBJ2-3	NA	TGTGCCAGCAGTTACCAGGGATTCTCTAGCACAGATACGCAGTATTTT	CASSYQGFSSTDTQYF
NA	TRBV6-1	TRBJ1-2	NA	TGTGCCAGCAGTGAAACAGGGTTCGACTATGGCTACACCTTC	CASSETGFDYGYTF
NA	TRBV11-2	TRBJ1-1	NA	TGTGCCAGCAGCGGATCGGGGAGTGCCACTGAAGCTTTCTTT	CASSGSGSATEAFF
NA	TRBV6-5	TRBJ2-3	NA	TGTGCCAGCAACCTACAGAGCACAGATACGCAGTATTTT	CASNLQSTDTQYF
NA	TRBV2	TRBJ2-5	NA	TGTGCCAGCAGTGAGGGGGTGGAGACCCAGTACTTC	CASSEGVETQYF
TRBD2	TRBV25-1	TRBJ2-6	NA	TGTGCCAGCCAGGGAGGGAGTGGGGCCAACGTCCTGACTTTC	CASQGGSGANVLTF
NA	TRBV5-1	TRBJ1-2	NA	TGCGCCAGCAGCTCGGACATAAACTATGGCTACACCTTC	CASSSDINYGYTF
NA	TRBV25-1	TRBJ2-1	NA	TGTGCCAGCAGTTACCGGGACACGGGGCGGGAGCAGTTCTTC	CASSYRDTGREQFF
TRBD1	TRBV7-2	TRBJ2-7	NA	TGTGCCAGCAGCTCCACAGGGGTCGAGCAGTACTTC	CASSSTGVEQYF
NA	TRBV6-5	TRBJ2-7	NA	TGTGCCAGCAGTTACTCGGGGGATTTGTACGAGCAGTACTTC	CASSYSGDLYEQYF
NA	TRBV7-2	TRBJ1-2	once	TGTGCCAGCAGCTTAGTGGCAGGGGAGAATGGCTACACCTTC	CASSLVAGENGYTF
NA	TRBV7-9	TRBJ1-5	NA	TGTGCCAGCAGCCCTCGGCCCGGGGCGGGAAATCAGCCCCAGCATTTT	CASSPRPGAGNQPQHF
NA	TRBV7-9	TRBJ2-7	NA	TGTGCCAGCAGCTCCCCGGACATACTCTACTACGAGCAGTACTTC	CASSSPDILYYEQYF
NA	TRBV5-8	TRBJ1-2	NA	TGTGCCAGCAGCTTCTACATCACCCGGGACGGACTTAACTATGGCTACACCTTC	CASSFYITRDGLNYGYTF